This entry concerns a single T cell receptor beta chain. Its antigen is unknown. Assay used: immunoSEQ multiplex PCR; TCRdb lists only in-frame clones, some missing. The table includes roughly 110,000 clones, roughly 90% detected once. This entry comes from a study of cytomegalovirus exposure and HLA in healthy donors. Overall study findings and caveats: In vitro confirmation showed a few CMV-associated chains to be CMV antigen specific. TCR beta chains numbering some 160 were designated cytomegalovirus-associated.

The CDR3 runs to 18 residues. In germline, CDR1 is MNHEY, CDR2 SMNVEV (reference sequence). The junction had 16 bases not matched to a gene; V was cut back by 5 bases and J by 2 bases. The gene calls are TRBV27 and TRBJ2-3, with 7 bases matching TRBD2. What was sequenced was PBMCs. The TCR was taken from a young woman in good health and CMV-seropositive. In DNA, the CDR3 is TGTGCCAGCAGTCCCCGTTATACGCGGCGGGGGTCCACAGATACGCAGTATTTT. This sequence encodes CASSPRYTRRGSTDTQYF.